The source of this T cell receptor beta chain is a study of prognosis after radiotherapy for stage I lung cancer. The overall study: Stereotactic body radiotherapy was given without concurrent therapy, and no patient received both at once. Study findings and constraints: Reportedly, metastasis status was linked to differences in TRBV and TRBJ usage frequencies.

Multiplex PCR in two rounds served to amplify TCR beta CDR3 from genomic DNA. For every TRBV and TRBJ gene, a specific primer was used in first-round PCR. TCRdb independently ran MiXCR on the multiplex PCR reads; one entry per CDR3 protein. The sample consists of approximately 15,000 distinct CDR3 sequences, about 44% of them appearing once. About this clonotype: The antigen remains unidentified.

CDR1 and CDR2 (germline): MNHEY, SVGEGT. This CDR3 has 16 residues. V trimming: 5 bases; J trimming: 2 bases; junction bases outside the gene matches: 8. The V gene is TRBV6-2 or TRBV6-3, the J gene TRBJ2-2; 7 bases match TRBD2. The clonotype was recovered from a donor over 45 with non-small cell lung cancer. The sequencing used PBMCs, collected before or after stereotactic body radiation therapy (not recorded which). The CDR3 DNA reads TGTGCCAGCAGTAAGGGAGGGGTCGGTAACACCGGGGAGCTGTTTTTT. Translated, it gives CASSKGGVGNTGELFF.